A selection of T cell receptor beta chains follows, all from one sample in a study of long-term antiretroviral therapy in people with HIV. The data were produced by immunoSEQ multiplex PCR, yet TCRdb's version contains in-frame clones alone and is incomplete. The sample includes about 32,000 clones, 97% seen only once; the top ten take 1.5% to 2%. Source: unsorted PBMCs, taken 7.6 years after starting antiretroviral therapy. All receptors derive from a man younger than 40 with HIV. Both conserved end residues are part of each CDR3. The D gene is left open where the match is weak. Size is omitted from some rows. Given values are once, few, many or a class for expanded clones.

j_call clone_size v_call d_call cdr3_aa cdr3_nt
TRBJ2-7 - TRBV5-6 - CASSLGGAGRPYEQYF TGTGCCAGCAGCTTGGGAGGTGCGGGACGGCCCTACGAGCAGTACTTC
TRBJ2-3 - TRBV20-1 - CSEKREDTQYF TGCAGTGAAAAGAGGGAGGATACGCAGTATTTT
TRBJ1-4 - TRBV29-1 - CSVGDGTNEKLFF TGCAGCGTTGGGGACGGCACTAATGAAAAACTGTTTTTT
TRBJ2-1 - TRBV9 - CASSEGRVRNNEQFF TGTGCCAGCAGCGAGGGGCGGGTCCGAAACAATGAGCAGTTCTTC
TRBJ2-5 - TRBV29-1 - CSVGRGAWGETQYF TGCAGCGTTGGCCGGGGGGCATGGGGGGAGACCCAGTACTTC
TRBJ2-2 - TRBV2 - CASSERATGELFF TGTGCCAGCAGTGAAAGGGCAACCGGGGAGCTGTTTTTT
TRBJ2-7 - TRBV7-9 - CASSPLLPGQQYF TGTGCCAGCAGCCCATTACTACCGGGACAGCAGTACTTC
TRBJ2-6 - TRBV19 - CASSIGGGANVLTF TGTGCCAGTAGTATTGGAGGGGGGGCCAACGTCCTGACTTTC
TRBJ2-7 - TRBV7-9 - CASSPPGFYEQYF TGTGCCAGCTCGCCTCCAGGGTTCTACGAGCAGTACTTC
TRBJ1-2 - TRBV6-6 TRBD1 CASINRDRNRQGYTF TGTGCCAGCATCAATCGGGACAGGAATCGGCAAGGCTACACCTTC
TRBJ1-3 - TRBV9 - CASSEGPWSGNTIYF TGTGCCAGCAGCGAGGGCCCGTGGTCTGGAAACACCATATATTTT
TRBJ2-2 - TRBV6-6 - CASSYSNPPLAGELFF TGTGCCAGCAGTTACTCGAATCCCCCCCTCGCCGGGGAGCTGTTTTTT
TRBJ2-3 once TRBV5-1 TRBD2 CASSTAGTSGSFTDTQYF TGCGCCAGCAGCACGGCCGGGACTAGCGGGAGTTTCACAGATACGCAGTATTTT
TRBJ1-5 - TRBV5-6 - CASSVRVGNQPQHF TGTGCCAGCAGCGTCAGGGTTGGCAATCAGCCCCAGCATTTT
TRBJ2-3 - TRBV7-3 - CASSLQAPDTQYF TGTGCCAGCAGCTTACAAGCCCCAGATACGCAGTATTTT
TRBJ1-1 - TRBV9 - CASSVVMDTEAFF TGTGCCAGCAGCGTAGTTATGGACACTGAAGCTTTCTTT
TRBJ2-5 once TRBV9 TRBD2 CASSVGSPAGRETQYF TGTGCCAGCAGCGTAGGATCGCCAGCGGGAAGAGAGACCCAGTACTTC
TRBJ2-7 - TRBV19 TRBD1 CASRGQGAYEQYF TGTGCCAGTCGCGGACAGGGGGCCTACGAGCAGTACTTC
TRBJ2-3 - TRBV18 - CASSPGDFTDTQYF TGTGCCAGCTCACCCGGGGATTTCACAGATACGCAGTATTTT
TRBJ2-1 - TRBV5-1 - CASSLVGGGYGNEQFF TGCGCCAGCAGCTTGGTAGGGGGGGGCTATGGGAATGAGCAGTTCTTC
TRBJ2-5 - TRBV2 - CASSRGTQYF TGTGCCAGCAGTCGCGGGACCCAGTACTTC
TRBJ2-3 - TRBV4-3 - CASSQDRVSGPTDTQYF TGCGCCAGCAGCCAAGATCGGGTTAGCGGACCCACAGATACGCAGTATTTT
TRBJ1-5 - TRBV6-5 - CASGRPGGDQPQHF TGTGCCAGCGGGAGGCCGGGGGGCGATCAGCCCCAGCATTTT
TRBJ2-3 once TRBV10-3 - CAISGTGDTQYF TGTGCCATCAGCGGGACGGGAGATACGCAGTATTTT
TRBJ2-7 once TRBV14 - CASSVGSVYEQYF TGTGCCAGCAGCGTAGGGAGCGTTTACGAGCAGTACTTC
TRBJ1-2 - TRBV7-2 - CASSLGGASFYGYTF TGTGCCAGCAGCTTAGGGGGGGCGTCCTTCTATGGCTACACCTTC
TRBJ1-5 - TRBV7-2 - CASSSGVWGQPQHF TGTGCCAGCAGCTCAGGGGTGTGGGGTCAGCCCCAGCATTTT
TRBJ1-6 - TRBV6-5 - CASSTRGRGSSPLHF TGTGCCAGCAGCACGCGGGGCAGAGGCTCTTCACCCCTCCACTTT
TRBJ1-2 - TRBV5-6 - CASSYVDEANYGYTF TGTGCCAGCAGCTACGTTGACGAAGCTAACTATGGCTACACCTTC
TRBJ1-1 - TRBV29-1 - CSVLLNTEAFF TGCAGCGTTCTACTCAACACTGAAGCTTTCTTT
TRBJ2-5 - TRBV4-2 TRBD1 CASSQREQGARETQYF TGTGCCAGCAGCCAGAGAGAACAGGGGGCACGTGAGACCCAGTACTTC
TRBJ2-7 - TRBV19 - CASSRLALGGYEQYF TGTGCCAGTAGTAGGCTCGCCCTTGGCGGTTACGAGCAGTACTTC
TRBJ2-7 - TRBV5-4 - CASRSGEHYEQYF TGTGCCAGCAGATCGGGGGAGCACTACGAGCAGTACTTC
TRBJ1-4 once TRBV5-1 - CASSLGQATNEKLFF TGCGCCAGCAGCTTGGGACAGGCAACTAATGAAAAACTGTTTTTT
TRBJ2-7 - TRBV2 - CASSDRYEQYF TGTGCCAGCAGTGATAGGTACGAGCAGTACTTC
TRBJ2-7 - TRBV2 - CASTDEVMSEQYF TGTGCCAGCACCGACGAGGTAATGTCTGAGCAGTACTTC
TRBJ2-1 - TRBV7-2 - CASSLVILEQFF TGTGCCAGCAGCTTAGTTATCCTTGAGCAGTTCTTC
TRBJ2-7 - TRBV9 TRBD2 CASSRLAGGSGHEQYF TGTGCCAGCTCCCGCCTAGCGGGAGGTTCTGGGCACGAGCAGTACTTC
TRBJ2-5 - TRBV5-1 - CASSFPEETQYF TGCGCCAGCAGCTTTCCAGAAGAGACCCAGTACTTC
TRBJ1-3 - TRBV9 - CASMGRAGSGNTIYF TGTGCCAGCATGGGGAGAGCAGGGTCTGGAAACACCATATATTTT
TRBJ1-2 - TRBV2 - CASSEELESGGYTF TGTGCCAGCAGCGAAGAACTGGAATCGGGCGGCTACACCTTC
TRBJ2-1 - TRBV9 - CASSVDGWGSGGRYNEQFF TGTGCCAGCAGCGTAGATGGATGGGGGTCGGGGGGCCGGTACAATGAGCAGTTCTTC
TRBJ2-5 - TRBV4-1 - CASSLTQGGETQYF TGCGCCAGCAGCCTTACTCAGGGGGGGGAGACCCAGTACTTC
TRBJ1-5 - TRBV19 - CASRPGTPVSNQPQHF TGTGCCAGTAGGCCAGGGACACCCGTAAGCAATCAGCCCCAGCATTTT
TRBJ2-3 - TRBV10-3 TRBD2 CAIRLAGVADTQYF TGTGCCATCAGGCTGGCGGGAGTTGCAGATACGCAGTATTTT
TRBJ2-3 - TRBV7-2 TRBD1 CASSAGAGGADTQYF TGTGCCAGCAGCGCTGGGGCAGGGGGAGCAGATACGCAGTATTTT
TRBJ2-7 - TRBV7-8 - CASSRGRGSYEQYF TGTGCCAGTAGTCGAGGGAGGGGGTCGTACGAGCAGTACTTC
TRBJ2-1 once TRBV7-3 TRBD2 CASSLSGGPQNEQFF TGTGCCAGCAGCCTTAGCGGGGGGCCCCAGAATGAGCAGTTCTTC